This entry lists 19 T cell receptor beta chains sequenced from one sample in a study of T cell clonality in common variable immunodeficiency. The study, taken as a whole, reports: Fewer deletions and N-nucleotide insertions were reportedly seen in common variable immunodeficiency TCR beta sequences.

Produced via immunoSEQ multiplex PCR; TCRdb's table is partial and in-frame only. The repertoire consists of about 42,000 clones, none detected only once. No antigens are known for them. The specimen was peripheral blood mononuclear cells. These receptors were obtained from a human donor with common variable immunodeficiency.

This chain's CDR3 is CASSQVGGEATQYF. CDR3 DNA (partial): TGTGCCAGCTCGCAGGTAGGAGGGGAAGCGACC. V and J are TRBV18 and TRBJ2-5, with D possibly TRBD2 on 6 matching bases. The read terminates 3 residues ahead of where the CDR3 ends, so the germline J gene completes it. This CDR3 is 14 amino acids long. Germline V gene lookup returns CDR1 KGHSH and CDR2 LQKENI. With 6 bases removed from V and 7 bases from J, the gap between germline ends came to 18 bases.

This clone was counted between two and nine times. Sequencing ends 3 residues short of the CDR3 end; the germline J gene provides the rest. The chain has TRBV19 and TRBJ1-5; 8 nucleotides line up with TRBD1. Trimming at V came to 4 bases and at J to 5 bases, leaving 10 bases not matched to a gene. The CDR3 runs 16 residues. CDR1 and CDR2 (germline): LNHDA, SQIVND (reference sequence). The DNA read from the CDR3 is TGTGCCAGTAGTACCCGGACAGGGCGAACCCATCAGCCC. This gives the protein CASSTRTGRTHQP. The full CDR3 protein reads CASSTRTGRTHQPQHF.

This clone has at least ten counts. The read falls 3 residues short of the CDR3 end, and the missing part is taken from the germline J gene. The chain couples TRBV4-1 to TRBJ1-6; D might be TRBD1 (5 bases). This CDR3 contains 13 residues. The V end lost 4 bases, the J end lost 7 bases, and 8 bases lay between the germline ends. The germline CDR1 and CDR2 sequences are MGHRA and YSYEKL. The CDR3 loop reads CASSLSGNSPLHF. Partial CDR3 DNA: TGCGCCAGCAGCCTTTCAGGGAATTCACCC.

Regarding this clone: Read coverage stops 3 residues before the CDR3 terminus; the germline J gene supplies the remainder. This sequence joins TRBV20-1 and TRBJ2-1, with 7 positions matching TRBD2. J lost 6 bases, V lost 5 bases, and 10 bases had no gene match. The CDR3 totals 14 residues. CDR1 is DFQATT, CDR2 SNEGSKA, per germline (reference sequence). The CDR3 loop is CSAGRGTSPNEQFF. The DNA read from the CDR3 is TGCAGTGCTGGGAGGGGCACCTCCCCCAATGAG.

This clone was detected many times. Read sequence stops 3 residues before the CDR3 end, and the germline J gene provides the missing end. V usage is TRBV2 and J usage is TRBJ1-1, with 10 positions matching TRBD1. The CDR3 is 14 residues long. V trimming: 6 bases; J trimming: 7 bases; junction bases outside the gene matches: 8. The germline CDR1 and CDR2 sequences are SNHLY and FYNNEI. CDR3 region: CASRPPGQGFEAFF. Partial CDR3 DNA: TGTGCCAGCAGGCCGCCGGGACAGGGGTTTGAA.

Regarding this clone: The CDR3 end is not reached by the read, which stops 3 residues before it; the germline J gene fills it in. The chain employs TRBV6-2 or TRBV6-3 and TRBJ1-5, with D uncertain. Trimming shortened V by 7 bases and J by 7 bases, and 14 bases separated the two germline ends. Germline V gene lookup returns CDR1 MNHEY and CDR2 SVGEGT. This CDR3 spans 13 amino acids. The sequenced CDR3 bases are TGTGCCAGCACTCGACAAACTTACCAGCCC. Amino acid sequence: CASTRQTYQP. The CDR3 as a whole reads CASTRQTYQPQHF.

There are many counts of this clone. The read falls 3 residues short of the CDR3 end, and the missing part is taken from the germline J gene. V is TRBV18 and J is TRBJ1-4; TRBD1 matches at 7 bases. Germline V CDR1 and CDR2: KGHSH, LQKENI. The junction had 10 bases not matched to a gene; V was cut back by 5 bases and J by 7 bases. This CDR3 comprises 15 residues. Incomplete CDR3 DNA: TGTGCCAGCTCATCCAAGGGGGCCGGTGGTGAAAAA. It yields the protein CASSSKGAGGEK. The whole CDR3 reads CASSSKGAGGEKLFF.

This clone was observed many times. The read gets to within 3 residues of the CDR3 end, and the germline J gene fills in the rest. The rearrangement joins TRBV9 to TRBJ2-5, with D possibly being TRBD1 (5 bases). V lost 0 bases and J 4 bases, leaving 7 bases between the germline ends. The CDR3 totals 13 residues. CDR1 SGDLS and CDR2 YYNGEE come from the germline V gene. The part of the CDR3 DNA that was read is TGTGCCAGCAGCGTAGACCAGGGAGAGACC. It specifies CASSVDQGET. The full CDR3 protein is CASSVDQGETQYF.

As regards this clone: The read is 3 residues too short to cover the CDR3 end, so that end is filled in from the germline J gene. The chain recombines TRBV6-2 or TRBV6-3 with TRBJ2-7, with TRBD2 matching 12 bases. The CDR3 runs 16 residues. The V segment lost 0 bases and the J segment 3 bases; nucleotides outside the gene matches: 3. CDR1 is MNHEY, CDR2 SVGEGT, per germline. The CDR3 here is CASSYSRLAGVYEQYF. CDR3 bases read: TGTGCCAGCAGTTACTCGAGACTAGCGGGGGTCTACGAG.

Comment on this clone: The read finishes 3 residues shy of the CDR3 end, and the germline J gene is used to complete it. The V gene is TRBV6-2 or TRBV6-3, the J gene TRBJ2-5; D not resolved. Germline V lookup: CDR1 MNHEY, CDR2 SVGEGT. This CDR3 region has 12 residues. Trimming pared 6 bases from V and 5 bases from J, leaving 10 bases between. The CDR3 here is CASSPMRETQYF. The CDR3 bases that were read are TGTGCCAGCAGCCCGATGCGGGAGACC.

Remarks on this clone: The DNA ends 3 residues before the CDR3 does, and the rest of the CDR3 is filled in from the germline J gene. The chain is built from TRBV6-2 or TRBV6-3 and TRBJ1-2, with 8 positions matching TRBD1. The germline V gene has CDR1 MNHEY and CDR2 SVGEGT. V was clipped by 5 bases and J by 4 bases; unmatched bases: 9. This CDR3 region has 15 residues. CDR3 DNA (partial): TGTGCCAGCAGTCAGCCCCGGACAGGGTCCTATGGC. It codes for CASSQPRTGSYG. The whole CDR3 protein reads CASSQPRTGSYGYTF.

Details on this clone: The junction shows a germline mismatch at one end, possibly a read error. The sequenced fragment ends 3 residues before the CDR3 boundary, so the rest is inferred from the germline J gene. This chain links TRBV7-7 with TRBJ2-2; D not resolved. Germline assignment: CDR1 SSHAT and CDR2 FNYEAQ (reference sequence). The CDR3 runs 13 residues. CDR3 bases read: TGTGCTAGCAGCTTCTCAGCGCCCGGGGAG. It yields the protein CASSFSAPGE. The full CDR3 protein reads CASSFSAPGELFF.

This clone was detected a few times. The read ends 3 residues early relative to the CDR3; the germline J gene fills the gap. The gene calls are TRBV7-6 and TRBJ2-1; no definite D call. The germline V gene encodes CDR1 SGHVS and CDR2 FNYEAQ. Trimming removed 1 base at V and 0 bases at J, with 13 bases between. The CDR3 extends over 17 amino acids. Partial CDR3 DNA: TGTGCCAGCAGCTTAGTTTCCTTGTCTATCTCCTACAATGAG. This sequence encodes CASSLVSLSISYNE. The whole CDR3 is CASSLVSLSISYNEQFF.

As to this clone: Read sequence stops 3 residues before the CDR3 end, and the germline J gene provides the missing end. The chain employs TRBV5-6 and TRBJ1-6; D might be TRBD1 (6 bases). CDR3 length equals 14 residues. Trimming removed 4 bases at V and 7 bases at J, with 12 bases between. Germline values: CDR1 SGHDT, CDR2 YYEEEE. The CDR3 loop reads CASSLPQGNSPLHF. The sequenced part of the CDR3 DNA is TGTGCCAGCAGCCTGCCCCAGGGGAATTCACCC.

This clone was found many times. The CDR3 end falls 3 residues outside the read, so it is completed with the germline J gene. This chain connects TRBV20-1 to TRBJ1-2; D is undetermined. Trimming removed 6 bases from V and 4 bases from J, with 18 bases in between. The CDR3 spans 14 residues. From germline, CDR1 is DFQATT and CDR2 SNEGSKA (reference sequence). Partial CDR3 DNA: TGCAGTGCGACCCTGAAGAGCGGCTTCTATGGC. Protein product: CSATLKSGFYG. The full CDR3 protein reads CSATLKSGFYGYTF.

This clone was detected a few times. The missing CDR3 end, 3 residues past where the read stops, is filled in from the germline J gene. V gene TRBV6-1 combines with J gene TRBJ1-5; 10 positions match TRBD1. Trimming cost V 4 bases and J 7 bases; bases outside gene matches: 4. This CDR3 comprises 14 residues. The germline gives CDR1 MNHNS, CDR2 SASEGT. Here the CDR3 reads CASSGQGASQPQHF. The sequenced CDR3 bases are TGTGCCAGCAGTGGACAGGGGGCATCCCAGCCC.

This clone was counted a few times. The covered CDR3 bases are TGTGCCAGCAGCCCGGGGACAGGGCCCAATCAGCCC. Translating gives CASSPGTGPNQP. The full CDR3 reads CASSPGTGPNQPQHF. The chain combines TRBV7-9 with TRBJ1-5; 9 bases fit TRBD1. The read is 3 residues too short to cover the CDR3 end, so that end is filled in from the germline J gene. V lost 5 bases, J lost 3 bases, and 5 bases stayed unmatched. In germline, CDR1 is SEHNR, CDR2 FQNEAQ (reference sequence). The CDR3 runs to 15 residues.

There are a few counts of this clone. Read coverage stops 3 residues before the CDR3 terminus; the germline J gene supplies the remainder. The chain uses TRBV7-9 and TRBJ1-5, with 8 positions matching TRBD1. There are 15 residues in the CDR3. The V segment lost 3 bases and the J segment 5 bases; nucleotides outside the gene matches: 6. CDR1 is SEHNR, CDR2 FQNEAQ, per germline (reference sequence). The CDR3 protein is CASSLIGQGDQPQHF. The part of the CDR3 DNA that was read is TGTGCCAGCAGCTTGATTGGACAGGGTGATCAGCCC.

This clone has ten or more counts. The CDR3 end lies 3 residues beyond the end of the read and is filled in from the germline J gene. The chain employs TRBV30 and TRBJ1-6; 7 bases agree with TRBD1. Unmatched junction bases numbered 11, after V lost 2 bases and J lost 7 bases. The CDR3 is 16 amino acids. Per the germline V gene, CDR1 is GTSNPN and CDR2 is SVGIG (reference sequence). CDR3 sequence reads: CAWSPRLGGWNSPLHF. CDR3 DNA (partial): TGTGCCTGGAGTCCCCGGTTAGGGGGCTGGAATTCACCC.